Sequencing of this TCR beta chain was carried out in a study of cytomegalovirus exposure and HLA in healthy donors. Amplification used 60 Vbeta primers and 13 Jbeta primers. The assay was immunoSEQ multiplex PCR, and TCRdb's table has in-frame clones only and misses some. Here the sample spans about 160,000 clones, under 80% being singletons. Overall study results and limits: Whilst most TCR sequences proved rare, a subset of public TCRs occurred across many donors. Later examination showed HLA-associated TCR beta chains had greater clonal expansion than equally common others. HLA restriction was apparent for most CMV-associated TCR beta chains in a later analysis.

Regarding this clone: Its antigen is as yet unknown.

Trimming cost V 2 bases and J 3 bases, with 11 bases left between them. The germline gives CDR1 MNHEY, CDR2 SVGAGI. The CDR3 length is 15 residues. The TCR originated in a female donor in good health and CMV-seronegative. The rearrangement links TRBV6-5 to TRBJ1-3, with a weak D call TRBD1 (6 bases). Sequencing was done on a sample of PBMCs. The CDR3 nucleotides read TGTGCCAGCAGTTACCTGGGCAGGGGTGGAAACACCATATATTTT. This translates into CASSYLGRGGNTIYF.